Listed below are T cell receptor beta chains from one sample, sequenced in a study of blood T cell repertoires in COVID-19. The assay was immunoSEQ multiplex PCR, and TCRdb's table has in-frame clones only and misses some. This table holds about 20,000 clones, 80% to 90% found once. Sequencing input: peripheral blood. The origin of the receptors is a woman aged 55-70 years with active COVID-19. The CDR3 runs from the conserved cysteine through the conserved F or W. D genes are given only for firm matches. Part of the rows lack a size; the others show once, few, many or a class for expanded clones.

>TRBV28|-|TRBJ2-7|14|-
CASSLLGRGYEQYF
TGTGCCAGCAGTTTATTAGGCAGGGGCTACGAGCAGTACTTC
>TRBV19|-|TRBJ2-7|13|-
CASSLRETYEQYF
TGTGCCAGTAGCCTCCGGGAGACCTACGAGCAGTACTTC
>TRBV3-1/TRBV3-2|TRBD2|TRBJ2-1|14|once
CASSQGTRQNEQFF
TGTGCCAGCAGCCAAGGGACTAGACAAAATGAGCAGTTCTTC
>TRBV5-1|TRBD1|TRBJ2-2|15|once
CASSSGQANTGELFF
TGCGCCAGCAGCTCGGGACAGGCGAACACCGGGGAGCTGTTTTTT
>TRBV5-5|-|TRBJ1-1|14|once
CASSWREGYTEAFF
TGTGCCAGCAGCTGGAGGGAGGGATACACTGAAGCTTTCTTT
>TRBV2|-|TRBJ2-5|16|-
CASSEGQGAREETQYF
TGTGCCAGCAGTGAAGGGCAGGGTGCTAGGGAAGAGACCCAGTACTTC
>TRBV5-1|-|TRBJ2-6|14|-
CASEAGYGANVLTF
TGCGCCAGCGAGGCAGGGTACGGGGCCAACGTCCTGACTTTC
>TRBV7-9|TRBD2|TRBJ2-2|19|-
CASSLTRLGLAVNTGELFF
TGTGCCAGCAGCTTAACCCGGCTGGGGCTAGCGGTGAACACCGGGGAGCTGTTTTTT
>TRBV5-1|TRBD1|TRBJ1-2|14|-
CASRPGQGAEGYTF
TGCGCCAGCAGGCCAGGACAGGGGGCGGAAGGCTACACCTTC
>TRBV20-1|TRBD1|TRBJ1-5|15|-
CSASVRTGSDQPQHF
TGCAGTGCTAGTGTCAGGACAGGGAGCGATCAGCCCCAGCATTTT